The 2 T cell receptor beta chains presented below share a single source sample, sequenced in a study of identical twins. TCRdb redid the calling of the 5' RACE reads with MiXCR, one entry per CDR3 protein. The table lists under 1 million distinct CDR3 sequences, roughly an eighth of them singletons. The same data also contributed to another study, on yellow fever vaccine responses in identical twins.

Source material: PBMCs. The receptors originated from a woman younger than 30 in good health.

V gene TRBV29-1 combines with J gene TRBJ2-2; TRBD2 aligns across 9 bases. The length of the CDR3 is 14 residues. The V and J ends lost 5 bases and 4 bases, in that order; junction bases with no gene match: 5. The germline V gene has CDR1 SQVTM and CDR2 ANQGSEA. CDR3 sequence: CSVRSSGVTGELFF. CDR3 nucleotides: TGCAGCGTTCGGTCTAGCGGGGTCACCGGGGAGCTGTTTTTT.

The chain uses TRBV11-2 and TRBJ2-1; TRBD2 matches at 8 bases. J gave up 3 bases and V 2 bases, and 6 bases lay outside the gene matches. The length of the CDR3 is 16 residues. The germline V gene encodes CDR1 SGHAT and CDR2 FQNNGV. The CDR3 reads CASSLNYGGGYNEQFF. CDR3 sequence (DNA): TGTGCCAGCAGCTTAAATTACGGGGGGGGCTACAATGAGCAGTTCTTC. Based on the CDR3 plus reference TRBV11-2 and TRBJ2-1, the full variable domain is EAGVAQSPRYKIIEKRQSVAFWCNPISGHATLYWYQQILGQGPKLLIQFQNNGVVDDSQLPKDRFSAERLKGVDSTLKIQPAKLEDSAVYLCASSLNYGGGYNEQFFGPGTRLTVL.